What follows are 19 T cell receptor beta chains derived from one specimen sequenced in a study of cytomegalovirus exposure and HLA in healthy donors. Amplification used 60 Vbeta primers and 13 Jbeta primers. Only in-frame clones appear in the TCRdb table, and some are missing; sequencing was by immunoSEQ multiplex PCR. The data hold about 200,000 clones, with about 79% observed a single time. Sequencing input: PBMCs. Receptor source: a male donor in good health and CMV-seronegative.

Only a few counts were recorded for this clone. The chain couples TRBV9 to TRBJ2-5; 8 nucleotides agree with TRBD2. This CDR3 comprises 15 residues. V lost 6 bases, J lost 5 bases, and 12 bases stayed unmatched. The germline V gene encodes CDR1 SGDLS and CDR2 YYNGEE. Written as DNA, the CDR3 is TGTGCCAGCACCAGGGAGGCGGGGGGTGCGGAGACCCAGTACTTC. It specifies CASTREAGGAETQYF.

This clone came up once. This chain connects TRBV5-4 to TRBJ2-7; weak D call: TRBD1 (5 bases). V was shortened by 5 bases and J by 11 bases, with 20 bases between the two germline ends. CDR1 and CDR2 (germline): SGHNT, YYREEE (reference sequence). The CDR3 is 13 amino acids. The CDR3 reads CASRDPGQTPEYF. CDR3 in DNA: TGTGCCAGCAGAGATCCAGGGCAGACACCGGAGTACTTC.

V and J are TRBV6-5 and TRBJ1-1; D is possibly TRBD1 (6 bases). Germline lookup yields CDR1 MNHEY and CDR2 SVGAGI. V lost 4 bases to trimming and J lost 0 bases, with 12 bases between them. The CDR3 extends over 15 amino acids. The CDR3 DNA follows: TGTGCCAGCAGTTCGGTCCAGGGGTTGAACACTGAAGCTTTCTTT. Amino acids: CASSSVQGLNTEAFF.

The chain links TRBV7-8 to TRBJ1-4; TRBD1 is a possible D gene (5 bases). Trimming removed 8 bases at V and 8 bases at J, with 18 bases between. The CDR3 has 14 residues. Germline V gene sequence: CDR1 SGHVS, CDR2 FQNEAQ. The CDR3 loop is CASGLLGAGEKLFF. In DNA form, the CDR3 reads TGTGCCAGCGGACTTCTAGGGGCGGGAGAAAAACTGTTTTTT.

The chain uses TRBV29-1 and TRBJ2-2; 7 bases map to TRBD1. Germline V lookup: CDR1 SQVTM, CDR2 ANQGSEA. V lost 7 bases to trimming and J lost 6 bases; unmatched junction nucleotides: 8. This CDR3 spans 13 amino acids. The CDR3 DNA reads TGCAGCGGGGCATGGACAGGCTCCGGGGAGCTGTTTTTT. Translated, it gives CSGAWTGSGELFF.

The rearrangement joins TRBV6-5 to TRBJ1-1; 8 positions agree with TRBD1. Germline trimming cut 1 base from V and 1 base from J; bases unmatched to any gene: 5. Per the germline V gene, CDR1 is MNHEY and CDR2 is SVGAGI. The CDR3 is made up of 16 amino acids. The CDR3 DNA reads TGTGCCAGCAGTTACTACCAGGGGGCACGGAACACTGAAGCTTTCTTT. Translated, it gives CASSYYQGARNTEAFF.

This clone was counted between two and nine times. CDR3 bases: TGTGCCAGTAGTACCAATCCGACAGGGTCGCTCCCCTATGGCTACACCTTC. This codes for CASSTNPTGSLPYGYTF. J is TRBJ1-2 and V is TRBV19, with 7 bases aligning to TRBD1. Germline V gives CDR1 LNHDA, CDR2 SQIVND (reference sequence). J lost 4 bases, V lost 4 bases, and 15 bases had no gene match. The CDR3 runs to 17 residues.

Of note for this clone: Its ends do not fully match the called genes, so a read error is possible. V is TRBV27 and J is TRBJ1-2, with 11 bases identical to TRBD1. The CDR3 is made up of 14 amino acids. CDR1 is MNHEY, CDR2 SMNVEV, per germline (reference sequence). For the CDR3, the DNA is TGTGCCAGCAGTTCTCAAGGACAGGGGGCTGGCCACACCTTC. Its translation: CASSSQGQGAGHTF.

This clone was seen more than once but under ten times. This sequence joins TRBV7-2 and TRBJ2-5, with D possibly matching TRBD2 (6 bases). The CDR3 runs 15 residues. Trimming removed 5 bases from V and 5 bases from J, with 18 bases in between. CDR1 and CDR2 from the germline V gene are SGHTA and FQGNSA. For the CDR3, the DNA is TGTGCCAGCAGCAAACTGCTAGCGAGTTGGGAGACCCAGTACTTC. As protein: CASSKLLASWETQYF.

The gene calls are TRBV29-1 and TRBJ1-4; D perhaps matches TRBD1 (6 bases). CDR1 is SQVTM and CDR2 is ANQGSEA in the germline V gene. The CDR3 runs 14 residues. V dropped 5 bases and J dropped 3 bases, with 13 bases sitting between them. Written as DNA, the CDR3 is TGCAGCGTTTTTTCTCGGACAGCTAATGAAAAACTGTTTTTT. Translation gives CSVFSRTANEKLFF.

V and J are TRBV7-3 and TRBJ2-5, with 9 bases that match TRBD2. Germline CDR1 is SGHTA and CDR2 is FQGTGA. There are 18 residues in the CDR3. After removal of 5 bases from V and 4 bases from J, the junction contained 17 bases not matched to a gene. The CDR3: CASSRNPPLTSGRETQYF. The CDR3 DNA follows: TGTGCCAGCAGCCGCAACCCTCCTTTGACTAGCGGCCGAGAGACCCAGTACTTC.

This clone was recorded a few times. The chain is built from TRBV5-5 and TRBJ1-3; D uncertain. Trimming shortened V by 4 bases and J by 7 bases, and 15 bases separated the two germline ends. The CDR3 covers 14 residues. Germline values: CDR1 SGHKS, CDR2 YYEKEE (reference sequence). The CDR3 loop reads CASSLGEGWNTIYF. CDR3 DNA sequence: TGTGCCAGCAGCCTCGGGGAAGGGTGGAACACCATATATTTT.

The CDR3 region is CASSTARVSYNEQFF. The CDR3 DNA sequence: TGTGCCAGCAGCACTGCCAGGGTATCCTACAATGAGCAGTTCTTC. The chain joins TRBV7-9 to TRBJ2-1, with TRBD1 as a possible D gene (5 bases). The CDR3 sequence is 15 residues long. Germline V gene lookup returns CDR1 SEHNR and CDR2 FQNEAQ (reference sequence). The ends were cut back, 5 bases at V and 1 base at J, with 12 bases in the middle.

CDR3 protein: CASSAGRFMNTEAFF. The CDR3 DNA follows: TGTGCCAGCAGTGCAGGGAGGTTTATGAACACTGAAGCTTTCTTT. The V and J genes are TRBV27 and TRBJ1-1, with a possible D match to TRBD1 (5 bases). Trimming cost V 5 bases and J 0 bases, with 13 bases left between them. From germline, CDR1 is MNHEY and CDR2 SMNVEV (reference sequence). The CDR3 length is 15 residues.

This chain uses TRBV9 with TRBJ2-3; TRBD2 might be the D (6 bases). The V gene's germline CDR1 is SGDLS and CDR2 YYNGEE. The CDR3 is 13 residues long. Trimming stripped 4 bases from V and 6 bases from J, with 12 bases between. In DNA, the CDR3 is TGTGCCAGCAGCCCATCGCTAGCGGATACGCAGTATTTT. It codes for CASSPSLADTQYF.

V gene TRBV4-2 combines with J gene TRBJ2-5, with unresolved D. Trimming left V 0 bases short and J 1 base short, with 6 bases between. Germline-derived CDR1 and CDR2 are LGHNA and YNFKEQ. This CDR3 contains 14 residues. CDR3 DNA sequence: TGTGCCAGCAGCCAAGATATGGCCCAAGAGACCCAGTACTTC. Translating gives CASSQDMAQETQYF.

CDR3 sequence: CASSLPGPVVTPLHF. The CDR3 DNA follows: TGTGCCAGCAGTCTGCCTGGCCCTGTGGTGACACCCCTCCACTTT. The chain employs TRBV25-1 and TRBJ1-6; no clear D gene. CDR3 length: 15 amino acids. Trimming pared 5 bases from V and 11 bases from J, leaving 19 bases between. Germline CDR1 reads MGHDK; CDR2 reads SYGVNS.

This clone was detected a few times. The V gene is TRBV25-1, the J gene TRBJ2-2; D is undetermined. V was pared by 1 base and J by 7 bases, with 4 bases between. This CDR3 contains 12 residues. CDR1 is MGHDK and CDR2 is SYGVNS in the germline V gene. The CDR3 loop is CASSELSGELFF. The CDR3, as DNA: TGTGCCAGCAGTGAATTGAGCGGGGAGCTGTTTTTT. The full variable domain, rest sourced from reference TRBV25-1 and TRBJ2-2, is EADIYQTPRYLVIGTGKKITLECSQTMGHDKMYWYQQDPGMELHLIHYSYGVNSTEKGDLSSESTVSRIRTEHFPLTLESARPSHTSQYLCASSELSGELFFGEGSRLTVL.

The rearrangement joins TRBV19 to TRBJ2-7, with 8 bases fitting TRBD1. CDR1 is LNHDA, CDR2 SQIVND, per germline (reference sequence). CDR3 length: 15 amino acids. The J segment lost 6 bases and the V segment lost 4 bases, leaving 11 bases of the junction unmatched. The CDR3 bases are TGTGCCAGTAGTACCTGGCCAGGGGGCTTCGCCGAGCAGTACTTC. Its translation is CASSTWPGGFAEQYF. The whole variable domain, remainder taken from reference TRBV19 and TRBJ2-7, is DGGITQSPKYLFRKEGQNVTLSCEQNLNHDAMYWYRQDPGQGLRLIYYSQIVNDFQKGDIAEGYSVSREKKESFPLTVTSAQKNPTAFYLCASSTWPGGFAEQYFGPGTRLTVT.